This entry is about one T cell receptor (beta chain). CDR1 is SGHNT, CDR2 YYREEE, per germline (reference sequence). Losses at the gene ends were 2 bases for V and 6 bases for J; bases not matched to a gene: 3. This CDR3 is built from 13 residues. The sample originates from a study of blood T cell repertoires in COVID-19. Methods used by the authors: Amplification from reference gene primers served as the basis for estimated nucleated cell counts. The data were produced by immunoSEQ multiplex PCR, yet TCRdb's version contains in-frame clones alone and is incomplete. V and J calls and clone size are given by that table; D and trimming were obtained from the DNA. Altogether around 130,000 clones are present, approximately 71% being singletons, with the ten largest covering approximately 7.9%.

The rearrangement links TRBV5-4 to TRBJ2-7, with 9 bases fitting TRBD1. This clonotype originated in a human donor in a cohort sampled during active COVID-19. The source material was peripheral blood. The CDR3 is CASSLQGAAEQYF. DNA for the CDR3: TGTGCCAGCAGCTTACAGGGGGCGGCCGAGCAGTACTTC.